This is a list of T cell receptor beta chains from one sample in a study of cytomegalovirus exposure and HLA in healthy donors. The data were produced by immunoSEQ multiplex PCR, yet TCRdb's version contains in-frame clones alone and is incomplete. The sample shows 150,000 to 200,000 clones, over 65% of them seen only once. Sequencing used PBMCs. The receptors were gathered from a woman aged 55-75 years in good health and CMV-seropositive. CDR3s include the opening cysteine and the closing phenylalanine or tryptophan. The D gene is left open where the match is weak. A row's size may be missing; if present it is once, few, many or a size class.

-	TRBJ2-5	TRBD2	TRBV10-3	CAISAASGVQETQYF	TGTGCCATCAGTGCGGCTAGCGGGGTCCAAGAGACCCAGTACTTC
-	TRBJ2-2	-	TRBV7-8	CASKRPNTGELFF	TGTGCCTCAAAGCGGCCGAACACCGGGGAGCTGTTTTTT
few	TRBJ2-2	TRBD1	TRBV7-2	CASSQTGPTGELFF	TGTGCCAGCAGCCAGACAGGGCCCACCGGGGAGCTGTTTTTT
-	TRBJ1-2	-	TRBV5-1	CASSSGLVQGEGYTF	TGCGCCAGCAGCTCTGGCCTTGTGCAGGGTGAGGGCTACACCTTC
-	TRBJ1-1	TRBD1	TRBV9	CASSVTGGTEAFF	TGTGCCAGCAGCGTGACAGGGGGCACTGAAGCTTTCTTT
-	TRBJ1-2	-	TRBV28	CASSPGGFYGYTF	TGTGCCAGCAGTCCCGGGGGGTTCTATGGCTACACCTTC
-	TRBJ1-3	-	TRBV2	CASSLQSSGNTIYF	TGTGCCAGCAGTCTACAGAGCTCTGGAAACACCATATATTTT
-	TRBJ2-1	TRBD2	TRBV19	CASSTSGGPNEQFF	TGTGCCAGCTCGACTAGCGGGGGGCCCAATGAGCAGTTCTTC
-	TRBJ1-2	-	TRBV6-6	CASSQTSNYGYTF	TGTGCCAGCAGTCAGACAAGTAACTATGGCTACACCTTC
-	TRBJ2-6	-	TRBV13	CASSLAGLSSGANVLTF	TGTGCCAGCAGCTTAGCAGGGTTGAGCTCTGGGGCCAACGTCCTGACTTTC
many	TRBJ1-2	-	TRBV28	CASSTPMGAGNYGYTF	TGTGCCAGCAGTACCCCGATGGGGGCAGGGAACTATGGCTACACCTTC
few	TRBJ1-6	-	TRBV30	CAWSDSGGGPARPLHF	TGTGCCTGGAGTGACTCCGGGGGGGGGCCTGCTCGTCCCCTCCACTTT
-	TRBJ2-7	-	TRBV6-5	CASSYAGGIYEQYF	TGTGCCAGCAGTTACGCAGGGGGGATCTACGAGCAGTACTTC
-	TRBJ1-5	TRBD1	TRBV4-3	CASSPRTGDQPQHF	TGCGCCAGCAGCCCCCGAACAGGGGACCAGCCCCAGCATTTT
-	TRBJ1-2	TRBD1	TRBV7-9	CASSQGAYGYTF	TGTGCCAGCAGCCAGGGGGCCTATGGCTACACCTTC
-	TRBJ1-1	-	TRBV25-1	CASSEYGPTEAFF	TGTGCCAGCAGTGAATATGGCCCCACTGAAGCTTTCTTT
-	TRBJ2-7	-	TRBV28	CASSPQLYEQYF	TGTGCCAGCAGTCCACAGCTCTACGAGCAGTACTTC
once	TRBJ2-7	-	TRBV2	CASSDSSMWRGPVNEQYF	TGTGCCAGCAGTGATTCCTCCATGTGGAGGGGGCCGGTCAACGAGCAGTACTTC
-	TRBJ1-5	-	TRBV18	CASSPGLSGSPQHF	TGTGCCAGCTCACCGGGGTTGTCGGGATCGCCCCAGCATTTT
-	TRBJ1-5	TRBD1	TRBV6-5	CASSRGLGTGPPQHF	TGTGCCAGCAGTAGGGGGCTCGGGACAGGCCCGCCCCAGCATTTT
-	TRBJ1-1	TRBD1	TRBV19	CASRDRGLTEAFF	TGTGCCAGTAGGGACAGGGGCTTGACTGAAGCTTTCTTT
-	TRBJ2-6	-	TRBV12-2	CASRFWTGQGVSVSSGANVLTF	TGTGCAAGTCGCTTCTGGACGGGACAGGGTGTTTCCGTCAGCTCTGGGGCCAACGTCCTGACTTTC
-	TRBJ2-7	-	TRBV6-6	CASSAPGTYEQYF	TGTGCCAGCAGTGCACCCGGGACCTACGAGCAGTACTTC
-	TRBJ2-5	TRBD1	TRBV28	CASSTTGGAGSKETQYF	TGTGCCAGCAGTACTACAGGGGGCGCAGGTTCGAAAGAGACCCAGTACTTC
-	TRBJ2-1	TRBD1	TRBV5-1	CASSLRQGQEFF	TGCGCCAGCAGCTTACGACAGGGTCAAGAGTTCTTC
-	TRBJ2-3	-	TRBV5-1	CASSLEDGPTDTQYF	TGCGCCAGCAGCTTGGAAGATGGCCCCACAGATACGCAGTATTTT
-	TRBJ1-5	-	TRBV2	CASSGFEDQPQHF	TGTGCCAGTTCGGGGTTCGAAGATCAGCCCCAGCATTTT
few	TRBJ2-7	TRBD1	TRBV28	CASSYRDRVYEQYF	TGTGCCAGCAGTTACCGGGACAGGGTTTACGAGCAGTACTTC
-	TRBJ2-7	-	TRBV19	CASKERVNSYEQYF	TGTGCCAGTAAGGAGCGGGTGAACTCCTACGAGCAGTACTTC
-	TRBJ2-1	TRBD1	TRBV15	CATSRDGDRVGNEQFF	TGTGCCACCAGCAGAGATGGCGACAGGGTGGGGAATGAGCAGTTCTTC
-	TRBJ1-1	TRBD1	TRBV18	CASSPGQGGLRSEAFF	TGTGCCAGCTCACCCGGACAGGGGGGACTTCGCTCTGAAGCTTTCTTT